The clone carrying this T cell receptor (beta chain) appeared a few times. As yet, its antigen is unknown. TCRdb itself ran the 5' RACE reads through MiXCR, one entry per CDR3 protein. The sample includes about 430,000 distinct CDR3 sequences, 15% to 20% seen only once; the top ten take about 18%. This sample was included in a study of T cells after yellow fever vaccination. Overall study results and limits: Peak timing came faster in the weaker secondary response, day 5 versus 15. Abundant bulk-population clonotypes could contaminate the FACS-sorted repertoires.

V lost 3 bases, J lost 3 bases, and 9 bases lay in between. This CDR3 contains 13 residues. This receptor was identified in a man between 18 and 35 years old who received the YFV17D yellow fever vaccine. The V and J genes are TRBV12-3 or TRBV12-4 and TRBJ2-7; D is perhaps TRBD1 or TRBD2 (5 bases each). The sequencing used PBMCs, collected before the yellow fever booster vaccination. The CDR3 loop reads CASSFQRGYEQYV. The CDR3 DNA follows: TGTGCCAGCAGTTTCCAGAGGGGCTACGAGCAGTACGTC.